Sequencing of this TCR beta chain was carried out in a study of T cells in Graves' hyperthyroidism and ophthalmopathy. Study context: Once the initial diagnosis was made, peripheral blood was obtained before any treatment.

Using RNA transcripts as the source, TCR beta CDR3 regions were amplified. A set of HTBI primers served as the primers for a first-round RT-PCR of the TCR CDR3. One entry per CDR3 protein, called by TCRdb with MiXCR from the multiplex PCR reads. The table has under 350,000 distinct CDR3 sequences, roughly a fifth seen once; the top ten hold 50%. This clonotype was seen a few times. At one boundary the junction diverges from the germline segment, which might be a read error. Diagnosing involved the use of clinical symptoms, serum thyroxine and TRAb, thyroid ultrasound and orbital computed tomography. The source of the PBMCs was 8 to 10 ml of fresh peripheral blood. The sample comprised blood. This TCR derives from a woman between 50 and 59 years old with Graves' hyperthyroidism.

This chain's CDR3 is CSAGDPSGGAYEQYF. In DNA, the CDR3 is TGCAGTGCTGGAGATCCTAGCGGGGGGGCCTACGAGCAGTACTTC. V and J are TRBV20-1 and TRBJ2-7; TRBD2 aligns across 12 bases. Germline-derived CDR1 and CDR2 are DFQATT and SNEGSKA (reference sequence). The CDR3 contains 15 residues.